This passage covers 21 T cell receptor beta chains from one sample sequenced in a study of response to subunit inactivated influenza vaccine. From the RT-PCR reads, TCRdb called clonotypes with MiXCR, one entry per CDR3 protein. The sample gives almost 250,000 distinct CDR3 sequences, 9% to 15% of which show up once; 7.8% is in the top ten. Sequenced material: non-naive T cells sorted from PBMCs, taken roughly 15 days before vaccination. The source is a man over 45 who received an inactivated influenza vaccine.

This clonotype occurred many times. This chain joins TRBV10-3 and TRBJ1-2; D remains ambiguous. V lost 4 bases to trimming and J lost 2 bases, with 11 bases between them. The germline V gene encodes CDR1 ENHRY and CDR2 SYGVKD. The CDR3 runs to 14 residues. CDR3 in DNA: TGTGCCATCAGTGGGGGAGGAATAAACTATGGCTACACCTTC. Translation: CAISGGGINYGYTF.

This clonotype has only a few counts. V gene TRBV18 combines with J gene TRBJ2-6; D gene ambiguous. The ends were cut back, 3 bases at V and 3 bases at J, with 6 bases in the middle. This CDR3 is 14 amino acids long. The germline gives CDR1 KGHSH, CDR2 LQKENI. The chain's CDR3 is CASSPKDGANVLTF. The CDR3 nucleotides are TGTGCCAGCTCACCGAAGGATGGGGCCAACGTCCTGACTTTC.

The V and J genes are TRBV30 and TRBJ2-1, with D possibly being TRBD1 (6 bases). The CDR3 is made up of 14 amino acids. Germline V gene sequence: CDR1 GTSNPN, CDR2 SVGIG (reference sequence). The V gene lost 2 bases and the J gene lost 0 bases, with 8 bases spanning the gap. CDR3 DNA: TGTGCCTGGAGTCTCAGGGGCTCCTACAATGAGCAGTTCTTC. This sequence encodes CAWSLRGSYNEQFF.

This clonotype was picked up many times. The chain links TRBV6-1 to TRBJ1-6, with D hard to call. In germline, CDR1 is MNHNS, CDR2 SASEGT. CDR3 size: 15 residues. Trimming stripped 6 bases from V and 0 bases from J, with 9 bases between. CDR3 nucleotide sequence: TGTGCCAGCAGCCCTTGGAGCTCCTATAATTCACCCCTCCACTTT. This encodes CASSPWSSYNSPLHF.

In its sample, this clonotype was seen a few times. The J gene is TRBJ2-2, the V gene TRBV11-1, with D unresolved. The CDR3 runs 14 residues. In germline, CDR1 is SGHAT, CDR2 FQDESV (reference sequence). V was cut by 3 bases and J by 2 bases, with 7 bases left in between. The CDR3, as DNA: TGTGCCAGCAGCTTTAGCCTAAACACCGGGGAGCTGTTTTTT. This codes for CASSFSLNTGELFF.

This clonotype was counted only a few times. The V and J genes are TRBV20-1 and TRBJ2-2; no firm D call. In germline, CDR1 is DFQATT, CDR2 SNEGSKA (reference sequence). Deletions cut 5 bases from V and 6 bases from J, with 16 bases between. The CDR3 covers 14 residues. For the CDR3, the DNA is TGCAGTGCTCGAGCGCCCTCCGGGTCCGGGGAGCTGTTTTTT. Amino acids: CSARAPSGSGELFF.

In its sample, this clonotype was seen many times. The chain employs TRBV6-6 and TRBJ2-1, with no clear D. Germline loops: CDR1 MNHNY, CDR2 SVGAGI (reference sequence). The CDR3 has 13 amino acids. Trimming took 2 bases from V and 0 from J, leaving 2 bases between them. The chain's CDR3 is CASSYTSYNEQFF. The DNA of the CDR3 is TGTGCCAGCAGTTACACCTCCTACAATGAGCAGTTCTTC.

The chain links TRBV10-3 to TRBJ1-2, with D possibly matching TRBD1 (5 bases). CDR1 and CDR2 (germline): ENHRY, SYGVKD. With 10 bases removed from V and 4 bases from J, the gap between germline ends came to 22 bases. The CDR3 loop spans 15 amino acids. The CDR3 region is CATTEGTGASYGYTF. In nucleotides, the CDR3 is TGTGCCACCACAGAGGGAACAGGCGCTTCCTATGGCTACACCTTC.

The V gene is TRBV20-1, the J gene TRBJ2-1, with TRBD2 matching over 9 bases. CDR3 length: 17 residues. Germline lookup yields CDR1 DFQATT and CDR2 SNEGSKA (reference sequence). The V segment lost 2 bases and the J segment 5 bases; nucleotides outside the gene matches: 13. CDR3 region: CSARFNHRAGGDNEQFF. The CDR3 DNA follows: TGCAGTGCTAGATTTAACCATAGAGCGGGAGGCGACAATGAGCAGTTCTTC.

This clonotype was detected ten times or more. The chain combines TRBV10-3 with TRBJ1-3; the D is unclear. Germline CDR1 and CDR2: ENHRY and SYGVKD. The V end lost 4 bases, the J end lost 4 bases, and 8 bases lay between the germline ends. This CDR3 has 13 residues. DNA for the CDR3: TGTGCCATCAGTGGAGAGCGCGGAAACACCATATATTTT. The encoded protein is CAISGERGNTIYF.

At least ten counts were recorded for this clonotype. The chain combines TRBV7-2 with TRBJ2-5; 10 nucleotides align to TRBD2. Germline assignment: CDR1 SGHTA and CDR2 FQGNSA. V shed 2 bases, J shed 5 bases, and the junction held 8 bases outside the gene matches. The CDR3 is made up of 16 amino acids. The DNA of the CDR3 is TGTGCCAGCAGCTTAATGGGCCTAGCGGGAGCGGAGACCCAGTACTTC. This sequence encodes CASSLMGLAGAETQYF.

The chain couples TRBV19 to TRBJ2-1, with 9 nucleotides matching TRBD2. Unmatched junction bases numbered 6, after V lost 4 bases and J lost 8 bases. Germline V lookup: CDR1 LNHDA, CDR2 SQIVND (reference sequence). This CDR3 has 14 residues. For the CDR3, the DNA is TGTGCCAGTAGTAAGCTAGCGGGGTCAGATGAGCAGTTCTTC. This sequence encodes CASSKLAGSDEQFF.

The V call is TRBV11-1, the J call TRBJ2-2; D may match TRBD1 or TRBD2 (6 bases each). The V end lost 1 base, the J end lost 5 bases, and 11 bases lay between the germline ends. Per germline, CDR1 SGHAT and CDR2 FQDESV (reference sequence). The CDR3 is made up of 15 amino acids. DNA for the CDR3: TGTGCCAGCAGCTTAGGGGGGGCGCTGACCGGGGAGCTGTTTTTT. This encodes CASSLGGALTGELFF.

This clonotype appeared a few times. V gene TRBV10-3 combines with J gene TRBJ2-7, with TRBD2 matching 16 bases. CDR1 and CDR2 from the germline V gene are ENHRY and SYGVKD. V gave up 6 bases and J gave up 0 bases; unmatched junction bases: 17. The CDR3 is made up of 21 amino acids. In nucleotides, the CDR3 is TGTGCCATCAGCGGGGGGACTAGCGGGAGGGCCCACCTAAAAAACTCCTACGAGCAGTACTTC. It encodes CAISGGTSGRAHLKNSYEQYF.

There are a few counts of this clonotype. The chain is built from TRBV5-1 and TRBJ1-2, with 7 bases aligning to TRBD1. This CDR3 region has 13 residues. V dropped 5 bases and J dropped 2; count of bases not matched to a gene: 3. From germline, CDR1 is SGHRS and CDR2 YFSETQ. DNA for the CDR3: TGCGCCAGCAGTGGGACAGAGAACTATGGCTACACCTTC. Its translation: CASSGTENYGYTF.

This clonotype was counted only a few times. V gene TRBV7-6 combines with J gene TRBJ2-3; TRBD1 might be the D (6 bases). V was clipped by 1 base and J by 2 bases, with 13 bases between them. This CDR3 region has 16 residues. Germline V gene lookup returns CDR1 SGHVS and CDR2 FNYEAQ. CDR3 loop: CASSLGQGITTDTQYF. The CDR3 nucleotides read TGTGCCAGCAGCTTAGGGCAGGGGATAACCACAGATACGCAGTATTTT.

This clonotype appeared many times. The rearrangement uses TRBV5-1 and TRBJ1-4; D gene ambiguous. The germline V and J ends were trimmed by 4 bases and 5 bases, with 15 bases remaining between them. Germline V gives CDR1 SGHRS, CDR2 YFSETQ. The CDR3 is 15 amino acids. CDR3 in DNA: TGCGCCAGCAGCGCAGAAGGCAGCCGGAATGAAAAACTGTTTTTT. This encodes CASSAEGSRNEKLFF. Full variable domain (missing parts from reference TRBV5-1 and TRBJ1-4): KAGVTQTPRYLIKTRGQQVTLSCSPISGHRSVSWYQQTPGQGLQFLFEYFSETQRNKGNFPGRFSGRQFSNSRSEMNVSTLELGDSALYLCASSAEGSRNEKLFFGSGTQLSVL.

V and J are TRBV5-1 and TRBJ2-3, with D tentatively TRBD2 (6 bases). Germline-derived CDR1 and CDR2 are SGHRS and YFSETQ. Trimming took off 0 bases at V and 3 bases at J, with 11 bases between the two ends. The CDR3 spans 15 residues. The CDR3 here is CASSLALRGTDTQYF. The CDR3 nucleotides read TGCGCCAGCAGCTTGGCGTTGCGGGGTACAGATACGCAGTATTTT.

In this sample, this clonotype turned up a few times. The CDR3 here is CASKIAGGPGNEQFF. The CDR3 bases are TGTGCCAGCAAAATAGCGGGAGGGCCGGGCAATGAGCAGTTCTTC. The chain carries TRBV6-2 or TRBV6-3 and TRBJ2-1, with 11 bases aligning to TRBD2. This CDR3 is 15 amino acids long. In germline, CDR1 is MNHEY, CDR2 SVGEGT. Trimming removed 7 bases from V and 6 bases from J; junction bases left unmatched: 8.

This clonotype was seen more than once but under ten times. This chain joins TRBV6-1 and TRBJ2-1; 9 nucleotides agree with TRBD2. Per the germline V gene, CDR1 is MNHNS and CDR2 is SASEGT. The CDR3 spans 15 residues. V was pared by 2 bases and J by 9 bases, with 8 bases of the junction left unmatched. The CDR3 bases are TGTGCCAGCAGTGAACAGCGGGAGGTCGTTGTTGAGCAGTTCTTC. This encodes CASSEQREVVVEQFF.

The chain joins TRBV6-5 to TRBJ1-6, with D perhaps TRBD1 (5 bases). Germline V CDR1 and CDR2: MNHEY, SVGAGI. Trimming pared 0 bases from V and 6 bases from J, leaving 6 bases between. The CDR3 runs to 14 residues. The CDR3 protein is CASSYSGPNSPLHF. CDR3 in DNA: TGTGCCAGCAGTTACTCGGGACCTAATTCACCCCTCCACTTT.